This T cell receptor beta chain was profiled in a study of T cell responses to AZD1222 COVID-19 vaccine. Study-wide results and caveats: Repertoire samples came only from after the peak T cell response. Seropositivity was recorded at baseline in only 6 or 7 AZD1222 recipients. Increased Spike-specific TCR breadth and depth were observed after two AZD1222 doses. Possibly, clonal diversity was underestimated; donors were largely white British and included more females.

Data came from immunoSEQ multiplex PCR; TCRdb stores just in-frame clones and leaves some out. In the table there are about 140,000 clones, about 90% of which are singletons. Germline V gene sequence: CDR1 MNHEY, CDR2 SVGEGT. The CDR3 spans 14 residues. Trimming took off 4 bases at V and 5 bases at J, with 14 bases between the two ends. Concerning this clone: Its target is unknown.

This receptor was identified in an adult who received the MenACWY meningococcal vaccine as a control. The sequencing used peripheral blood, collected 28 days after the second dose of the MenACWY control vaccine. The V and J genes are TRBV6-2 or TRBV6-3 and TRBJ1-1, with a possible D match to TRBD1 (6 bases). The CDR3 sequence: CASSWGQGRTEAFF. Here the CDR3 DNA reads TGTGCCAGCAGTTGGGGTCAGGGGAGGACTGAAGCTTTCTTT.